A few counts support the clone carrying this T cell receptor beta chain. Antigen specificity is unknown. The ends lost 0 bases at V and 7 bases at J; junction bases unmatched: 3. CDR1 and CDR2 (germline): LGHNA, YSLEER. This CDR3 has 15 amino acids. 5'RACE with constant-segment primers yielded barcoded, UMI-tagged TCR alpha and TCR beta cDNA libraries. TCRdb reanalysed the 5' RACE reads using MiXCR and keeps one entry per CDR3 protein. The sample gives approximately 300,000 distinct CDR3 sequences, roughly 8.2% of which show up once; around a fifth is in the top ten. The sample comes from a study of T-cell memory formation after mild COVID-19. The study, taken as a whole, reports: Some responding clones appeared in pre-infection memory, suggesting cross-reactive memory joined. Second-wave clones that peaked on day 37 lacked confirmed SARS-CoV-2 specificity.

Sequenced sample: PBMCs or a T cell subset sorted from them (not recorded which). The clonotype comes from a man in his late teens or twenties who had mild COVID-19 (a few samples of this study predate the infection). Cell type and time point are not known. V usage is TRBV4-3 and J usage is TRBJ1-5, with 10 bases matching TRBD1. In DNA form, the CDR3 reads TGCGCCAGCAGCCAAGAGACAGGGGGCAGGCAGCCCCAGCATTTT. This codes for CASSQETGGRQPQHF.